A single sample is the source of the 30 T cell receptor beta chains below, sequenced in a study of regulatory and conventional T cells in RAG deficiency. Profiled with immunoSEQ multiplex PCR; TCRdb holds only in-frame clones, not every one. The table lists fewer than 40,000 clones, around 96% of them singletons, with 0.3% to 0.45% in the top ten. The sorted conventional CD4+ T cells were CD25-low and CD127-high, with genomic DNA sequenced. This sample also belongs to another study, concerning regulatory T cells. That source notes: The primer mix had 52 TRBV and 13 TRBJ primers.

The sequenced material came from CD25- CD4+ T cells sorted from blood. These receptors came from a human donor in good health.

This chain connects TRBV19 to TRBJ2-7; 7 bases are shared with TRBD1. Germline V gives CDR1 LNHDA, CDR2 SQIVND (reference sequence). CDR3 length equals 15 residues. V dropped 4 bases and J dropped 0; count of bases not matched to a gene: 6. The CDR3 region has the DNA TGTGCCAGTAGTAACCCCGGGACAGCCTCCTACGAGCAGTACTTC. It is translated as CASSNPGTASYEQYF.

The chain joins TRBV5-4 to TRBJ2-1, with D hard to call. The CDR3 is 15 residues long. V was clipped by 2 bases and J by 0 bases, with 9 bases between them. Germline V gives CDR1 SGHNT, CDR2 YYREEE (reference sequence). CDR3 amino acids: CASSFWALSYNEQFF. The CDR3, as DNA: TGTGCCAGCAGCTTTTGGGCCCTCTCCTACAATGAGCAGTTCTTC.

Here the CDR3 reads CATPPSSSYNEQFF. The CDR3 nucleotides are TGTGCCACCCCCCCTAGTTCCTCCTACAATGAGCAGTTCTTC. The chain employs TRBV28 and TRBJ2-1, with D unclear. The V gene lost 10 bases and the J gene lost 0 bases, with 13 bases spanning the gap. CDR1 and CDR2 from the germline V gene are MDHEN and SYDVKM. This CDR3 has 14 residues.

The chain carries TRBV5-1 and TRBJ2-7; TRBD2 agrees at 8 bases. Trimming at V came to 3 bases and at J to 0 bases, leaving 14 bases not matched to a gene. The CDR3 loop spans 18 amino acids. Looked up from germline, CDR1 is SGHRS and CDR2 is YFSETQ. CDR3 residues: CASSSAVAGPGSSYEQYF. CDR3 sequence (DNA): TGCGCCAGCAGCTCCGCTGTAGCGGGACCGGGGAGCTCCTACGAGCAGTACTTC. Using reference TRBV5-1 and TRBJ2-7 for the parts outside the CDR3, the full variable domain is KAGVTQTPRYLIKTRGQQVTLSCSPISGHRSVSWYQQTPGQGLQFLFEYFSETQRNKGNFPGRFSGRQFSNSRSEMNVSTLELGDSALYLCASSSAVAGPGSSYEQYFGPGTRLTVT.

The chain is built from TRBV6-5 and TRBJ2-5, with 9 bases lining up with TRBD1. The closer fit of TRBJ2-7 to the DNA end suggests the J call may be wrong. The CDR3 extends over 14 amino acids. Germline CDR1 reads MNHEY; CDR2 reads SVGAGI. The CDR3 region has the DNA TGTGCCAGCAGTCGGGACAGGGACACCTACGAGCAGTACTTC. Its protein product is CASSRDRDTYEQYF.

The genes are TRBV7-9 and TRBJ2-7; unclear D gene. Germline V lookup: CDR1 SEHNR, CDR2 FQNEAQ (reference sequence). The CDR3 is 15 residues long. Trimming shortened V by 5 bases and J by 3 bases, and 17 bases separated the two germline ends. CDR3 in amino acids: CASSHYRVKGYEQYF. CDR3 sequence (DNA): TGTGCCAGCAGCCACTATCGGGTAAAAGGCTACGAGCAGTACTTC. The full variable domain, rest sourced from reference TRBV7-9 and TRBJ2-7, is DTGVSQNPRHKITKRGQNVTFRCDPISEHNRLYWYRQTLGQGPEFLTYFQNEAQLEKSRLLSDRFSAERPKGSFSTLEIQRTEQGDSAMYLCASSHYRVKGYEQYFGPGTRLTVT.

V usage is TRBV7-2 and J usage is TRBJ1-2, with D possibly being TRBD1 (6 bases). The CDR3 consists of 14 residues. V dropped 1 base and J dropped 2 bases, with 8 bases sitting between them. The germline V gene encodes CDR1 SGHTA and CDR2 FQGNSA. The CDR3 loop is CASSLDRVNYGYTF. The CDR3 nucleotides are TGTGCCAGCAGCTTAGACAGGGTAAACTATGGCTACACCTTC.

This chain links TRBV7-3 with TRBJ2-5; D is perhaps TRBD1 (5 bases). The CDR3 runs 16 residues. Between the trimmed V and J ends, which lost 1 base and 4 bases, there was a span of 16 bases. Germline loops: CDR1 SGHTA, CDR2 FQGTGA. Written as DNA, the CDR3 is TGTGCCAGCAGCTTAATGGGTGGAGCAGGGCCAGAGACCCAGTACTTC. Protein: CASSLMGGAGPETQYF.

V and J are TRBV9 and TRBJ2-7; the D gene is possibly TRBD2 (6 bases). V shed 1 base and J shed 7 bases, with 21 bases lying between them. Germline V gene data show CDR1 as SGDLS and CDR2 as YYNGEE. The CDR3 contains 16 residues. The CDR3 sequence: CASSVTPRDGLGEQYF. DNA of the CDR3: TGTGCCAGCAGCGTAACCCCGCGGGACGGTCTTGGGGAGCAGTACTTC.

The rearrangement links TRBV5-1 to TRBJ1-1; TRBD1 might be the D (5 bases). There are 14 residues in the CDR3. Germline CDR1 reads SGHRS; CDR2 reads YFSETQ. Trimming cost V 2 bases and J 3 bases, with 11 bases left between them. CDR3 region: CASSFGGRDTEAFF. CDR3 nucleotide sequence: TGCGCCAGCAGCTTCGGGGGTAGGGACACTGAAGCTTTCTTT.

Worth noting for this clone: Compared with germline, one end of the junction differs, possibly owing to a read error. The V call is TRBV18, the J call TRBJ1-1, with D possibly matching TRBD1 (6 bases). Looked up from germline, CDR1 is KGHSH and CDR2 is LQKENI. The CDR3 extends over 16 amino acids. Here the CDR3 DNA reads TGTGCCGGCTCACCCAGGCAGGGAGGGGGGGACACTGAAGCTTTCTTT. Protein sequence: CAGSPRQGGGDTEAFF.

Only one count was recorded for this clone. The rearrangement uses TRBV25-1 and TRBJ1-5; D is possibly TRBD1 (5 bases). Germline V gene sequence: CDR1 MGHDK, CDR2 SYGVNS. Trimming shortened V by 4 bases and J by 3 bases, and 10 bases separated the two germline ends. The length of the CDR3 is 14 residues. The DNA of the CDR3 is TGTGCCAGCAGTGGGGGCCTCCACAATCAGCCCCAGCATTTT. Amino acids: CASSGGLHNQPQHF.

The CDR3 DNA is TGTGCCTGGAGTGACGCGGTGGCAACTAATGAAAAACTGTTTTTT. Translating gives CAWSDAVATNEKLFF. V usage is TRBV30 and J usage is TRBJ1-4; D not certain. In germline, CDR1 is GTSNPN, CDR2 SVGIG (reference sequence). V gave up 1 base and J gave up 0 bases, with 9 bases separating them. CDR3 length: 15 residues.

The chain is built from TRBV6-1 and TRBJ2-7; D is uncertain. This CDR3 spans 15 amino acids. V lost 0 bases to trimming and J lost 0 bases, with 9 bases between them. The germline CDR1 and CDR2 sequences are MNHNS and SASEGT. Here the CDR3 reads CASSEALKSSYEQYF. For the CDR3, the DNA is TGTGCCAGCAGTGAAGCGCTAAAATCCTCCTACGAGCAGTACTTC.

The chain couples TRBV2 to TRBJ2-3; the D gene is possibly TRBD1 (6 bases). Germline assignment: CDR1 SNHLY and CDR2 FYNNEI. V lost 5 bases and J 0 bases, leaving 15 bases between the germline ends. The CDR3 totals 16 residues. DNA of the CDR3: TGTGCCAGCAGTCTACAGGGAAAGGCTAGCACAGATACGCAGTATTTT. This gives the protein CASSLQGKASTDTQYF. The whole variable domain, remainder taken from reference TRBV2 and TRBJ2-3, is EPEVTQTPSHQVTQMGQEVILRCVPISNHLYFYWYRQILGQKVEFLVSFYNNEISEKSEIFDDQFSVERPDGSNFTLKIRSTKLEDSAMYFCASSLQGKASTDTQYFGPGTRLTVL.

The rearrangement links TRBV6-1 to TRBJ1-2; the D is unclear. The V end was cut by 7 bases, the J end by 4 bases, with 16 bases between. Germline CDR1 and CDR2: MNHNS and SASEGT. CDR3 length: 14 amino acids. DNA for the CDR3: TGTGCCAGCAACCCGGGAGGAAGACTCTATGGCTACACCTTC. Translation: CASNPGGRLYGYTF.

The chain joins TRBV6-6 to TRBJ2-5; 8 bases fit TRBD2. Germline V gene data show CDR1 as MNHNY and CDR2 as SVGAGI (reference sequence). V lost 2 bases and J lost 1; bases outside the gene matches: 6. This CDR3 is built from 16 residues. Written as DNA, the CDR3 is TGTGCCAGCAGTTACCGGGGGGGGACCAGCCAAGAGACCCAGTACTTC. Amino acid sequence: CASSYRGGTSQETQYF.

The J gene is TRBJ1-3, the V gene TRBV19, with a weak D call TRBD1 (6 bases). CDR1 and CDR2 (germline): LNHDA, SQIVND (reference sequence). V shed 5 bases and J shed 0 bases, with 11 bases lying between them. The CDR3 consists of 15 residues. CDR3 coding DNA: TGTGCCAGTAGTGGGGGCCAGTCCTCTGGAAACACCATATATTTT. This sequence encodes CASSGGQSSGNTIYF.

This clone was seen a few times. The chain is built from TRBV9 and TRBJ1-5; D is perhaps TRBD1 (6 bases). The length of the CDR3 is 15 residues. In germline, CDR1 is SGDLS, CDR2 YYNGEE. Deletions cut 4 bases from V and 4 bases from J, with 15 bases between. CDR3 residues: CASSPGGQTNQPQHF. The CDR3 coding sequence is TGTGCCAGCAGCCCCGGCGGACAGACAAATCAGCCCCAGCATTTT.

This chain uses TRBV6-4 with TRBJ1-5; no firm D call. This CDR3 is 15 amino acids long. Germline V CDR1 and CDR2: MRHNA, SNTAGT. V lost 5 bases, J lost 5 bases, and 16 bases lay in between. CDR3 residues: CASSPPQRRDQPQHF. In nucleotides, the CDR3 is TGTGCCAGCAGTCCTCCCCAGCGGCGGGATCAGCCCCAGCATTTT.

The chain links TRBV6-4 to TRBJ2-1, with 9 positions matching TRBD2. Trimming removed 4 bases from V and 12 bases from J; junction bases left unmatched: 10. The CDR3 loop spans 14 amino acids. Germline V CDR1 and CDR2: MRHNA, SNTAGT. The CDR3 region is CASSALERGRVQFF. The CDR3 DNA reads as TGTGCCAGCAGTGCCCTTGAACGCGGGAGGGTGCAGTTCTTC.

The chain couples TRBV7-3 to TRBJ2-1, with a weak D call TRBD1 (6 bases). Germline V gene lookup returns CDR1 SGHTA and CDR2 FQGTGA. The CDR3 sequence is 12 residues long. V gave up 5 bases and J gave up 7 bases, with 9 bases separating them. The CDR3 spells CASSQQGNEQFF. The CDR3 coding sequence is TGTGCCAGCAGCCAACAGGGAAATGAGCAGTTCTTC.

V is TRBV5-4 and J is TRBJ2-5; a weak D match, TRBD2 (6 bases). This CDR3 contains 14 residues. The ends were cut back, 0 bases at V and 5 bases at J, with 11 bases in the middle. The germline CDR1 and CDR2 sequences are SGHNT and YYREEE (reference sequence). The CDR3 spells CASSLAAGGETQYF. Here the CDR3 DNA reads TGTGCCAGCAGCTTGGCCGCTGGAGGGGAGACCCAGTACTTC.

This clone was recorded once. V gene TRBV5-6 combines with J gene TRBJ1-5; no reliable D call. The length of the CDR3 is 12 residues. The germline CDR1 and CDR2 sequences are SGHDT and YYEEEE. The V and J ends lost 2 bases and 7 bases respectively, with 7 bases between them. This CDR3 reads CASSFGYQPQHF. CDR3 DNA: TGTGCCAGCAGCTTCGGGTACCAGCCCCAGCATTTT.

The chain recombines TRBV6-5 with TRBJ1-2; D possibly corresponds to TRBD1 (6 bases). Trimming pared 5 bases from V and 4 bases from J, leaving 17 bases between. This CDR3 contains 15 residues. Germline CDR1 is MNHEY and CDR2 is SVGAGI. As DNA, the CDR3 is TGTGCCAGCAGTGTCGGACAGACCACTAGCTATGGCTACACCTTC. Encoded protein: CASSVGQTTSYGYTF.

To note about this clone: The DNA is omitted, as the CDR3 cannot be located on it reliably, and the CDR3 follows TCRdb's listing. V and J are TRBV21-1 and TRBJ1-2; no DNA check was done on the table's D call, TRBD1. TRBV21-1 is classified as a pseudogene. The CDR3 is 23 amino acids long, termini counted. CDR3 loop: CASSFGTALTMATPSVSGYGYTF.

The genes are TRBV19 and TRBJ1-4, with TRBD1 matching 10 bases. This CDR3 comprises 16 residues. Germline V gene data show CDR1 as LNHDA and CDR2 as SQIVND (reference sequence). Trimming removed 3 bases from V and 3 bases from J; junction bases left unmatched: 4. CDR3 DNA sequence: TGTGCCAGTAGTATTGACAGGGGGCGAGCTAATGAAAAACTGTTTTTT. This encodes CASSIDRGRANEKLFF.

With respect to this clone: The same CDR3 arises from other DNA sequences in this sample as well. V usage is TRBV7-6 and J usage is TRBJ1-6, with 10 bases matching TRBD1. CDR3 size: 15 residues. With 5 bases clipped from V and 7 bases from J, the junction kept 5 bases outside the gene matches. Germline CDR1 is SGHVS and CDR2 is FNYEAQ. The CDR3 sequence is CASSIRQGANSPLHF. CDR3 DNA sequence: TGTGCCAGCAGCATAAGACAGGGGGCAAATTCACCCCTCCACTTT.

V is TRBV19 and J is TRBJ2-7, with a possible D match to TRBD1 (6 bases). This CDR3 has 14 amino acids. V lost 3 bases and J lost 3, with 12 bases in between. Germline lookup yields CDR1 LNHDA and CDR2 SQIVND (reference sequence). The CDR3 sequence: CASSIAGTNYEQYF. The CDR3 bases are TGTGCCAGTAGTATCGCCGGGACAAACTACGAGCAGTACTTC.

To note about this clone: Sequence at one end of the junction differs from germline and may be a read error. The rearrangement links TRBV5-4 to TRBJ2-3; 10 bases fit TRBD2. The CDR3 totals 14 residues. CDR1 is SGHNT and CDR2 is YYREEE in the germline V gene (reference sequence). CDR3 nucleotides: TGTGCCAGCAGCTTGGGGCTAGCGGGGGCCCCGAAACATTTT. Protein product: CASSLGLAGAPKHF.